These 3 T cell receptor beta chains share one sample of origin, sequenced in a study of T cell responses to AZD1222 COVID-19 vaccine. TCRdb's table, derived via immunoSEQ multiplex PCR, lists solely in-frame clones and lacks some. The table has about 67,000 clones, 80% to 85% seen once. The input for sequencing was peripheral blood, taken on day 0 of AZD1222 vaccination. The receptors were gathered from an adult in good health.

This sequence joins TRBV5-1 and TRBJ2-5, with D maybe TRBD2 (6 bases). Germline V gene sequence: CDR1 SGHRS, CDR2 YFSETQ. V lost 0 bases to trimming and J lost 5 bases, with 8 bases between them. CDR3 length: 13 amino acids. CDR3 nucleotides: TGCGCCAGCAGCTTGGGGGAGGCCGAGACCCAGTACTTC. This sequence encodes CASSLGEAETQYF.

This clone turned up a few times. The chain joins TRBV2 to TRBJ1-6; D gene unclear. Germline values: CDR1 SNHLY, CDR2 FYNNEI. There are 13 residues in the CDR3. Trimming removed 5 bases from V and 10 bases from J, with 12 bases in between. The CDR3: CASSPRRLSPLHF. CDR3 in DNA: TGTGCCAGCAGTCCACGCCGGCTATCACCCCTCCACTTT.

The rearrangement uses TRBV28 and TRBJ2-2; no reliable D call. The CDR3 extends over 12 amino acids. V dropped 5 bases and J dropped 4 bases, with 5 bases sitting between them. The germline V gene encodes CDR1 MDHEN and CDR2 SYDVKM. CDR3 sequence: CASSTPTGELFF. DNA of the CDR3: TGTGCCAGCAGTACTCCCACCGGGGAGCTGTTTTTT.